Included here is one T cell receptor beta chain sequence, with context. The antigen is not known. Primers: 60 Vbeta forward and 13 Jbeta reverse. Clones were read by immunoSEQ multiplex PCR, and TCRdb kept only the in-frame ones, dropping some. The table records about 160,000 clones, roughly 80% of them present only once. This entry comes from a study of cytomegalovirus exposure and HLA in healthy donors. The CDR3 sequence is 15 residues long. Trimming took 2 bases from V and 5 from J, leaving 16 bases between them. The germline CDR1 and CDR2 sequences are SGHDT and YYEEEE. General study results and limits: A reported reduction in N-insertions relative to the roughly 710-donor mean was seen in an Asian-associated ancestry cluster in a later analysis. Researchers counted around 170 TCR beta chains as cytomegalovirus-associated.

This sequence joins TRBV5-6 and TRBJ2-5, with D perhaps matching TRBD1 (5 bases). This clonotype was obtained from a man aged 50-59 years in good health and CMV-seropositive. Sequenced material: PBMCs. The CDR3 is CASSLLGHPEETQYF. The CDR3 DNA follows: TGTGCCAGCAGCTTACTTGGACACCCGGAGGAGACCCAGTACTTC.